The rows below give T cell receptor beta chains drawn from one sample of a study of beta chain features in type 1 diabetes. The assay was immunoSEQ multiplex PCR, and TCRdb's table has in-frame clones only and misses some. The sample carries around 340,000 clones, less than 10% recorded once. Source material: central memory CD4+ T cells from blood. These TCRs come from a woman in her late teens or twenties in good health. Each CDR3 is given with its conserved first and last residue. A D gene is named only where the DNA matches it firmly. The size entry is marked missing in some rows and otherwise reads once, few, many or a size class.

size | J | D | V | CDR3 | DNA
NA | TRBJ1-1 | NA | TRBV5-1 | CASSLVFFGETEAFF | TGCGCCAGCAGCTTAGTTTTTTTCGGGGAGACTGAAGCTTTCTTT
NA | TRBJ1-2 | TRBD1 | TRBV6-6 | CASIAGGFGYTF | TGTGCCAGCATAGCAGGGGGCTTTGGCTACACCTTC
once | TRBJ2-7 | TRBD1 | TRBV15 | CATSPSQGASYEQYF | TGTGCCACCAGCCCCAGTCAGGGGGCTTCCTACGAGCAGTACTTC
few | TRBJ1-5 | NA | TRBV5-8 | CASSLGLNSNQPQHF | TGTGCCAGCAGCTTGGGGCTGAATAGCAATCAGCCCCAGCATTTT
few | TRBJ2-1 | TRBD2 | TRBV19 | CASSTPLAGDYNEQFF | TGTGCCAGTAGTACCCCCCTAGCGGGAGACTACAATGAGCAGTTCTTC
few | TRBJ2-5 | TRBD2 | TRBV28 | CASSGRTSDETQYF | TGTGCCAGCAGTGGCAGGACTAGCGATGAGACCCAGTACTTC
NA | TRBJ2-3 | NA | TRBV5-8 | CASSGGPGAPDTQYF | TGTGCCAGCAGCGGGGGACCCGGGGCGCCAGATACGCAGTATTTT
many | TRBJ1-2 | NA | TRBV19 | CASSPSEGYGYTF | TGTGCCAGTAGTCCATCAGAGGGATATGGCTACACCTTC
NA | TRBJ2-5 | NA | TRBV18 | CASSHAENQETQYF | TGTGCCAGCTCACACGCCGAGAACCAAGAGACCCAGTACTTC
once | TRBJ1-1 | NA | TRBV7-2 | CASSLQGLGTEAFF | TGTGCCAGCAGCTTGCAGGGGTTGGGCACTGAAGCTTTCTTT
NA | TRBJ2-3 | TRBD1 | TRBV14 | CASSQYKIGTASTDTQYF | TGTGCCAGCAGCCAATACAAAATTGGGACAGCGAGCACAGATACGCAGTATTTT
NA | TRBJ1-2 | TRBD1 | TRBV7-8 | CASSLTWTGQEGYTF | TGTGCCAGCAGCTTGACCTGGACAGGGCAAGAAGGCTACACCTTC
few | TRBJ2-3 | NA | TRBV5-8 | CASSLGASTDTQYF | TGTGCCAGCAGCTTAGGGGCGTCCACAGATACGCAGTATTTT
NA | TRBJ1-2 | NA | TRBV6-5 | CASRDDKTGGYTF | TGTGCCAGCCGGGACGATAAAACCGGTGGCTACACCTTC
NA | TRBJ1-1 | NA | TRBV28 | CASRIRQGEAFF | TGTGCCAGTAGGATAAGGCAGGGAGAAGCTTTCTTT
few | TRBJ1-1 | TRBD1 | TRBV6-6 | CASIQGQGAFF | TGTGCCAGCATTCAGGGACAGGGAGCTTTCTTT
few | TRBJ2-1 | NA | TRBV27 | CASSPQYGEQFF | TGTGCCAGCAGTCCCCAGTACGGTGAGCAGTTCTTC
NA | TRBJ2-2 | NA | TRBV7-8 | CASSPSGGVGTGELFF | TGTGCCAGCAGTCCCTCAGGGGGGGTCGGCACCGGGGAGCTGTTTTTT
few | TRBJ1-2 | NA | TRBV2 | CASTKTTGAYGYTF | TGTGCCAGCACCAAAACGACAGGTGCCTATGGCTACACCTTC
once | TRBJ2-1 | TRBD1 | TRBV19 | CASSRGQGASYNEQFF | TGTGCCAGTAGTAGGGGCCAGGGGGCCTCCTACAATGAGCAGTTCTTC
many | TRBJ1-4 | NA | TRBV7-9 | CARGSNEKLFF | TGTGCCAGGGGTTCGAATGAAAAACTGTTTTTT
NA | TRBJ1-5 | NA | TRBV27 | CASSPNPQTRPQHF | TGTGCCAGCAGTCCAAACCCCCAAACAAGGCCCCAGCATTTT
few | TRBJ2-7 | NA | TRBV14 | CASSRLGDSYEQYF | TGTGCCAGCAGCCGACTGGGAGACTCCTACGAGCAGTACTTC
few | TRBJ2-5 | NA | TRBV18 | CASSPQVQETQYF | TGTGCCAGCTCACCACAGGTCCAAGAGACCCAGTACTTC
NA | TRBJ2-3 | NA | TRBV6-5 | CASSYSNGGITDTQYF | TGTGCCAGCAGTTATTCGAACGGAGGGATCACAGATACGCAGTATTTT
NA | TRBJ2-7 | TRBD2 | TRBV6-5 | CASRRLAGDSYEQYF | TGTGCCAGCAGACGACTAGCGGGAGACTCCTACGAGCAGTACTTC